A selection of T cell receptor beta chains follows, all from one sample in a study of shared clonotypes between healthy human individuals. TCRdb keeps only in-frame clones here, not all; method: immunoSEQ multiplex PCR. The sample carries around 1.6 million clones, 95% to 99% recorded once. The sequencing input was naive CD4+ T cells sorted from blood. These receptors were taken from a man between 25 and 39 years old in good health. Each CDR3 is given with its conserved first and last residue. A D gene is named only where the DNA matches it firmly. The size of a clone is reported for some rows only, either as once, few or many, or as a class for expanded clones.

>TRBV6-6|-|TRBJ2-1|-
CASSSPATGEQFF
TGTGCCAGCAGTTCGCCAGCCACGGGGGAGCAGTTCTTC
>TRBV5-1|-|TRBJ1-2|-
CASSLGPGFDGYTF
TGCGCCAGCAGCTTGGGCCCAGGCTTCGATGGCTACACCTTC
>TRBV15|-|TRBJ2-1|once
CATSRLGEQFF
TGTGCCACCAGCAGACTTGGGGAGCAGTTCTTC
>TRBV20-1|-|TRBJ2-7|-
CSTNSYEQYF
TGCAGTACGAACAGCTACGAGCAGTACTTC
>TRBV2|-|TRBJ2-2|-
CASSEALGPGELFF
TGTGCCAGCAGTGAAGCGTTGGGGCCCGGGGAGCTGTTTTTT
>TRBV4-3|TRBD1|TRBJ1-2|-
CASSQDPGGGGYTF
TGCGCCAGCAGCCAAGATCCAGGGGGCGGAGGCTACACCTTC
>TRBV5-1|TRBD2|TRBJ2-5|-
CASSTRTSGWYQETQYF
TGCGCCAGCAGCACACGGACTAGCGGGTGGTACCAAGAGACCCAGTACTTC
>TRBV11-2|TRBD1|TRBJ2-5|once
CASSPKTQGARETQYF
TGTGCCAGCAGCCCCAAAACCCAGGGGGCTAGGGAGACCCAGTACTTC
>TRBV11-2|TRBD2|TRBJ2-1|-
CASSLGGRTHNEQFF
TGTGCCAGCAGCTTAGGCGGGAGAACCCACAATGAGCAGTTCTTC
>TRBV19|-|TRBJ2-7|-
CASSTKGGYEQYF
TGTGCCAGTAGTACTAAAGGAGGCTACGAGCAGTACTTC
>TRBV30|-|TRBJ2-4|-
CAWSRPWAERGNIQYF
TGTGCCTGGAGCCGACCTTGGGCAGAGCGAGGAAACATTCAGTACTTC
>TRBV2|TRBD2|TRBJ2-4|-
CASGRAGVKNIQYF
TGTGCCAGCGGCCGGGCGGGAGTCAAAAACATTCAGTACTTC
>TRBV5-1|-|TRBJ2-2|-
CASFPGWGLSGELFF
TGCGCCAGCTTCCCCGGGTGGGGCCTGAGCGGGGAGCTGTTTTTT
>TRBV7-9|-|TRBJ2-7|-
CASSLGGAVYEQYF
TGTGCCAGCAGCTTAGGGGGGGCGGTCTACGAGCAGTACTTC
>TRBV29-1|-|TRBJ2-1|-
CSVPHGTKNEQFF
TGCAGCGTCCCCCACGGTACGAAAAATGAGCAGTTCTTC
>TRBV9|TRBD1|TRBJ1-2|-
CASSVAQGAPYGYTF
TGTGCCAGCAGCGTAGCTCAGGGGGCTCCCTATGGCTACACCTTC
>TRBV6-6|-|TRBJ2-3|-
CASSQLGDTQYF
TGTGCCAGCAGTCAACTGGGGGATACGCAGTATTTT
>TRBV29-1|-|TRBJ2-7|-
CSVVVRGRKYEQYF
TGCAGCGTTGTGGTCCGGGGGCGGAAGTACGAGCAGTACTTC
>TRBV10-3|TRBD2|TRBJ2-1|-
CAISESMGSGGISEQFF
TGTGCCATCAGTGAGTCGATGGGTAGCGGGGGGATAAGTGAGCAGTTCTTC
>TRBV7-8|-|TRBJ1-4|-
CASSLRFRRDSSNEKLFF
TGTGCCAGCAGCTTACGTTTCCGGAGGGACTCGAGTAATGAAAAACTGTTTTTT
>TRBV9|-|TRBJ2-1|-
CASSVGPGGSYNEQFF
TGTGCCAGCAGCGTAGGGCCTGGTGGCTCCTACAATGAGCAGTTCTTC
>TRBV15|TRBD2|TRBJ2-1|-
CATSSIFLAGDYNEQFF
TGTGCCACCAGCAGCATATTCCTAGCGGGAGACTACAATGAGCAGTTCTTC
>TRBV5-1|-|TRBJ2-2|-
CASSSDTNTGELFF
TGCGCCAGCAGCTCGGACACCAACACCGGGGAGCTGTTTTTT
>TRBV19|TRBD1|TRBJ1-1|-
CASRITGTGALNTEAFF
TGTGCCAGTAGAATAACCGGGACAGGGGCGCTTAACACTGAAGCTTTCTTT
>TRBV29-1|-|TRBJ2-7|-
CSALGGRYEQYF
TGCAGCGCGCTCGGGGGGCGGTACGAGCAGTACTTC
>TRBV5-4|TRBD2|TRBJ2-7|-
CASSFGTSGSSEQYF
TGTGCCAGCAGCTTCGGGACTAGCGGGAGCTCCGAGCAGTACTTC
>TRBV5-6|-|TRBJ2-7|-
CASSWMGHLSYEQYF
TGTGCCAGCAGCTGGATGGGACACCTCTCCTACGAGCAGTACTTC